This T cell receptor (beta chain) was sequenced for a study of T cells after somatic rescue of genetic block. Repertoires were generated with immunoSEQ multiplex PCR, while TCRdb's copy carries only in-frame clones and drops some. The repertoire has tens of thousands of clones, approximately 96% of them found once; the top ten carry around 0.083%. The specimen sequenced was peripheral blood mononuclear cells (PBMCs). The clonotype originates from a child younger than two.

The CDR3 sequence is CASSFGDGATNEKLFF. The CDR3 DNA is TGTGCCAGCAGTTTTGGGGATGGGGCAACTAATGAAAAACTGTTTTTT. The chain carries TRBV28 and TRBJ1-4; D is undetermined. The CDR3 extends over 16 amino acids. V lost 3 bases and J 0 bases, leaving 11 bases between the germline ends. Germline V lookup: CDR1 MDHEN, CDR2 SYDVKM.